This T cell receptor (beta chain) was obtained from a study of blood T cell repertoires in COVID-19 (dated by TCRdb to 2020 to 2022). About the full investigation: Collaborator samples came from the United States, Italy and Spain and covered acute and convalescent phases of COVID-19. Subjects who had been exposed to COVID-19, were actively infected with it, or had recovered from it provided the deeply sampled blood TCRbeta repertoires that made up the dataset. Where available, HLA class I and class II types were taken from metadata supplied by the sample provider and were not determined by assay-based typing. The repertoires were released in a freely available public database intended as a resource for research on the immune response to SARS-CoV-2. The material from the prospective study consisted of cDNA or gDNA derived from T cells, B-cell-depleted T cells, or PBMCs. Nearly every sample came with metadata listing a de-identified subject ID, COVID-19 status, age in years and sex. The samples were drawn from two sources: the first 160 participants of the ongoing ImmuneRACE study, and 950 to 1,500 subjects contributed by 6 global collaborators. The paper's findings and limits, for the study overall: How much clinical and demographic metadata was included differed by source and by participant, and the metadata was provided uncurated.

Reading the germline V gene (reference sequence) gives CDR1 GTSNPN and CDR2 SVGIG. V and J are trimmed by 2 bases and 3 bases, and the gene matches miss 12 bases of the junction. The CDR3 has 16 amino acids, counting the end cysteine and phenylalanine. Only CDR3 DNA remains: 48 bases, in frame from the first base. Participants in the prospective study were enrolled through a virtual design, were aged about 18 to 90 years, and lived in about two dozen United States geographic areas. Cohort assignment in the prospective study relied on participant-reported clinical history from a screening survey and a study questionnaire. For ImmuneRACE Cohort 3, a participant was defined as recovered based on two consecutive negative NP/OP PCR tests, clearance by a healthcare professional, or resolution of symptoms. Mobile phlebotomists in the prospective study collected whole blood, serum and a nasopharyngeal or oropharyngeal swab from every participant. Participants in the prospective study had the option to provide additional blood draws and questionnaires over a 2-month period. Before DNA extraction, blood samples from the prospective study were shipped at room temperature or frozen.

The immunoSEQ Assay, a bias-controlled multiplex PCR, was used to amplify TCRbeta CDR3 regions from genomic DNA. The authors processed their data as follows. Within the assay, amplification of reference gene primers was used to estimate how many nucleated cells each sample contained. Sequence reads were collapsed and filtered to measure the absolute abundance of every unique TCRbeta CDR3 rearrangement. Productive Simpson clonality was computed per sample as the square root of Simpson's diversity index over productive rearrangements. TCRdb mirrors the immuneACCESS table, restricted to in-frame sequences. Some clones are absent from its copies; in checked studies, under half trace to an unresolved V gene, and the reason for the others is unknown. D and trimming come from the DNA, and the V and J calls and clone size come from that table. This sample lists under 450,000 clones; 70% to 90% were detected once. The ten top clones hold 1% to 1.5% of the sample.

Comments on this clone: Its binding antigen is unknown. Per-nucleotide qualities are absent, and no much larger clonotype sits a single base away.

The sample comprised PBMCs or T cells enriched from blood (not recorded which). This TCR was sampled from a man aged 25 to 40 who had recovered from COVID-19. The sequence links TRBV30 to TRBJ2-5, and 7 bases in between align with TRBD1. The CDR3 in this case is CAWSIKRQGLEETQYF. In nucleotide form, the sequence is TGTGCCTGGAGTATAAAACGACAGGGCCTGGAAGAGACCCAGTACTTC.